This T cell receptor (beta chain) was sequenced during a study of blood T cells in healthy people across ages. Study at large: About one barcoded beta molecule per two T cells was the capture yield of template switching.

Findings of the study overall: Long-lived and aged donors differed, with more naive CD4+ cells and higher diversity in the long-lived. A strong correlation was found between TCR beta diversity and the percentage of naive T cells. Possibly, changes in expanded clonotypes were confounded because donor CMV status was unknown.

Trimming pared 8 bases from V and 5 bases from J, leaving 17 bases between. CDR3 length: 13 amino acids. Germline lookup yields CDR1 SQVTM and CDR2 ANQGSEA. This clonotype was picked up a small number of times. The antigen remains unidentified. The use of a sample-barcoded 5' primer and a J-beta primer mix characterized a second PCR of about 7 to 12 cycles. From the 5' RACE reads, TCRdb called clonotypes with MiXCR, one entry per CDR3 protein. Of about 900,000 distinct CDR3 sequences in the sample, about 48% are singletons; the top ten hold roughly an eighth. This chain connects TRBV29-1 to TRBJ2-3, with D perhaps matching TRBD2 (7 bases). The origin of this receptor is a man under 40 in good health. Specimen: blood. DNA of the CDR3: TGCAGCACCCGAGGGGGGGCTATAGATACGCAGTATTTT. Translation gives CSTRGGAIDTQYF.